This T cell receptor (beta chain) originates from a study of cytotoxic CD8 clonotypes in ibrutinib-treated CLL. Study-wide context: Partial responses totalled about 24 and complete responses 2; after median roughly 71 months, roughly 14 remained remitted and approximately twelve progressed.

With regard to this clone: Its antigen is currently unknown.

Clones were sequenced by immunoSEQ multiplex PCR, and TCRdb holds only the in-frame ones, with some missing. The table has roughly 150,000 clones, roughly 84% seen once. Overall study results and limits: Public clonotypes occurred uncommonly; on treatment, they contracted or remained stable.

The CDR3 spans 15 residues. Germline CDR1 reads LNHDA; CDR2 reads SQIVND (reference sequence). V was pared by 1 base and J by 3 bases, with 13 bases between. The sequencing used PBMCs, collected at disease progression, from a patient treated with ibrutinib. This TCR was sampled from a human donor with chronic lymphocytic leukemia. This chain connects TRBV19 to TRBJ2-7; possible D gene TRBD1, 6 bases. CDR3 nucleotides: TGTGCCAGTAGTATAGTACAGGGTGGTAACTACGAGCAGTACTTC. Translation: CASSIVQGGNYEQYF.